What follows are 9 T cell receptor beta chains derived from one specimen sequenced in a study of T cells in tumors after PD-1 blockade. Libraries were prepared by immunoSEQ multiplex PCR; TCRdb keeps only in-frame clonotypes and omits some of them. The sample carries approximately 47,000 clones, roughly 80% recorded once. This material consisted of PBMCs, taken before anti-PD-1 treatment. These receptors were obtained from a human donor with basal cell carcinoma.

The chain couples TRBV7-8 to TRBJ2-2, with D unresolved. Deletions cut 2 bases from V and 6 bases from J, with 7 bases between. The CDR3 is 13 residues long. Germline V gene data show CDR1 as SGHVS and CDR2 as FQNEAQ. In DNA form, the CDR3 reads TGTGCCAGCAGCTTATCCCGCGCCGGGGAGCTGTTTTTT. Translating gives CASSLSRAGELFF.

The chain employs TRBV5-6 and TRBJ1-1, with D unclear. V lost 4 bases to trimming and J lost 5 bases, with 9 bases between them. The germline V gene encodes CDR1 SGHDT and CDR2 YYEEEE. CDR3 length equals 12 residues. CDR3 amino acids: CASSAGGTEAFF. The CDR3 DNA sequence: TGTGCCAGCAGCGCTGGAGGAACTGAAGCTTTCTTT.

V gene TRBV5-5 combines with J gene TRBJ2-1; 8 bases are a match to TRBD1. V lost 0 bases, J lost 9 bases, and 20 bases stayed unmatched. Germline values: CDR1 SGHKS, CDR2 YYEKEE (reference sequence). The CDR3 is made up of 19 amino acids. The CDR3 DNA reads TGTGCCAGCAGCTTGGCCGGGTTGGATAATGGACAGGGCGCTTTTGAGCAGTTCTTC. Its translation: CASSLAGLDNGQGAFEQFF.

The chain carries TRBV27 and TRBJ1-1, with a tentative D call TRBD1 (5 bases). The CDR3 runs 13 residues. V lost 5 bases and J lost 0, with 7 bases in between. Germline loops: CDR1 MNHEY, CDR2 SMNVEV (reference sequence). This CDR3 is CASSLGLNTEAFF. The CDR3 DNA is TGTGCCAGCAGTCTGGGACTGAACACTGAAGCTTTCTTT.

The rearrangement links TRBV29-1 to TRBJ2-1; no clear D. CDR1 and CDR2 (germline): SQVTM, ANQGSEA. The CDR3 extends over 13 amino acids. The ends were cut back, 7 bases at V and 7 bases at J, with 17 bases in the middle. The CDR3 DNA is TGCAGCGCCGGGTCCCGAACAAGGAATGAGCAGTTCTTC. Translated, it gives CSAGSRTRNEQFF.

The chain recombines TRBV4-1 with TRBJ2-1; the D gene is possibly TRBD1 (6 bases). The ends were cut back, 3 bases at V and 4 bases at J, with 10 bases in the middle. This CDR3 spans 14 amino acids. Germline CDR1 is MGHRA and CDR2 is YSYEKL. CDR3 region: CASSHPGQYNEQFF. For the CDR3, the DNA is TGCGCCAGCAGCCACCCAGGACAGTACAATGAGCAGTTCTTC.

The J gene is TRBJ1-2, the V gene TRBV12-3 or TRBV12-4, with D tentatively TRBD1 (5 bases). V lost 3 bases, J lost 8 bases, and 13 bases lay in between. This CDR3 is 13 amino acids long. CDR3 sequence (DNA): TGTGCCAGCAGTTTTGTGGGACGCGGCGGCTACACCTTC. Translation gives CASSFVGRGGYTF.

This chain connects TRBV7-9 to TRBJ2-3; TRBD2 matches 7 bases. V dropped 5 bases and J dropped 2; count of bases not matched to a gene: 4. Germline V gives CDR1 SEHNR, CDR2 FQNEAQ (reference sequence). The CDR3 totals 14 residues. CDR3 bases: TGTGCCAGCAGCATGGGAGGGTTCACAGATACGCAGTATTTT. This encodes CASSMGGFTDTQYF.

V and J are TRBV7-9 and TRBJ2-2; TRBD1 agrees at 8 bases. The CDR3 is 15 residues long. Germline lookup yields CDR1 SEHNR and CDR2 FQNEAQ (reference sequence). J was trimmed by 1 base and V by 6 bases; bases with no gene match: 4. CDR3 protein: CASRRTGRNTGELFF. CDR3 DNA: TGTGCCAGCAGGAGGACAGGGAGGAACACCGGGGAGCTGTTTTTT.